These 9 T cell receptor beta chains were all obtained from the same sample, sequenced in a study of T cells in Graves' hyperthyroidism and ophthalmopathy. Researchers amplified the TCR beta CDR3 regions from RNA transcripts. When the TCR CDR3 underwent first-round RT-PCR, the HTBI primer set was used. TCRdb re-called the multiplex PCR reads with MiXCR, one entry per CDR3 protein. Of fewer than 850,000 distinct CDR3 sequences listed, approximately 15% were seen once; the top ten hold around 16%. What was sequenced was blood. The receptors stem from a man between 45 and 60 years old with Graves' hyperthyroidism.

This clonotype was recorded once. The CDR3 sequence is CASSQWPQPLNYGYTF. In DNA, the CDR3 is TGCGCCAGCAGCCAATGGCCACAGCCGCTTAACTATGGCTACACCTTC. The chain employs TRBV4-1 and TRBJ1-2; D is unclear. The V and J ends lost 2 bases and 1 base respectively, with 14 bases between them. There are 16 residues in the CDR3. Germline values: CDR1 MGHRA, CDR2 YSYEKL.

The gene calls are TRBV5-1 and TRBJ2-1; 11 nucleotides align to TRBD2. Germline CDR1 reads SGHRS; CDR2 reads YFSETQ. The V and J ends lost 2 bases and 6 bases, in that order; junction bases with no gene match: 7. The CDR3 totals 16 residues. In DNA form, the CDR3 reads TGCGCCAGCAGCTTACTAGCGGGAGCGATGGTCAATGAGCAGTTCTTC. This sequence encodes CASSLLAGAMVNEQFF.

This chain connects TRBV4-3 to TRBJ2-3; a possible D gene is TRBD2 (5 bases). The germline V gene has CDR1 LGHNA and CDR2 YSLEER. V shed 0 bases and J shed 1 base, with 8 bases lying between them. The CDR3 totals 15 residues. CDR3 residues: CASSQDPRGTDTQYF. The CDR3 coding sequence is TGCGCCAGCAGCCAAGATCCGAGGGGCACAGATACGCAGTATTTT.

Turning to this clonotype: A read error is possible here, since a much larger clone lies one base away. This CDR3 is CASGSSDQSSYNEQFF. The CDR3 bases are TGTGCCAGCGGCTCCAGTGACCAGAGCTCCTACAATGAGCAGTTCTTC. This rearrangement joins TRBV11-1 to TRBJ2-1; D uncertain. The V gene's germline CDR1 is SGHAT and CDR2 FQDESV (reference sequence). Trimming took 8 bases from V and 0 from J, leaving 17 bases between them. The CDR3 sequence is 16 residues long.

This clonotype was detected many times. For the CDR3, the DNA is TGTGCCAGCAGTTTCCGGGTTGGCGGGGAGCTGTTTTTT. Its translation: CASSFRVGGELFF. This chain connects TRBV28 to TRBJ2-2; D is uncertain. Germline CDR1 is MDHEN and CDR2 is SYDVKM. V was pared by 3 bases and J by 7 bases, with 9 bases between. This CDR3 contains 13 residues.

The table lists this clonotype with a few counts. This chain uses TRBV20-1 with TRBJ1-1; the D gene is possibly TRBD1 (5 bases). CDR1 and CDR2 (germline): DFQATT, SNEGSKA (reference sequence). The V and J ends lost 3 bases and 1 base respectively, with 15 bases between them. This CDR3 spans 15 amino acids. This CDR3 is CSARDPTEWNTEAFF. CDR3 bases: TGCAGTGCTAGGGACCCGACAGAATGGAACACTGAAGCTTTCTTT.

The V and J genes are TRBV11-3 and TRBJ2-3; the match to TRBD2 covers 7 bases. J was trimmed by 3 bases and V by 6 bases; bases with no gene match: 9. The CDR3 is 15 residues long. Germline V CDR1 and CDR2: SGHNT, YENEEA. The CDR3: CASRLVASGTDTQYF. The CDR3 bases are TGTGCCAGCAGACTAGTGGCTAGCGGAACAGATACGCAGTATTTT.

The genes are TRBV5-1 and TRBJ2-7, with D possibly being TRBD2 (5 bases). The CDR3 contains 15 residues. V lost 0 bases and J lost 5, with 15 bases in between. From germline, CDR1 is SGHRS and CDR2 YFSETQ. CDR3 sequence (DNA): TGCGCCAGCAGCTTGGCCGGAGGCAGGATGAACGAGCAGTACTTC. Protein product: CASSLAGGRMNEQYF. Based on the CDR3 plus reference TRBV5-1 and TRBJ2-7, the full variable domain is KAGVTQTPRYLIKTRGQQVTLSCSPISGHRSVSWYQQTPGQGLQFLFEYFSETQRNKGNFPGRFSGRQFSNSRSEMNVSTLELGDSALYLCASSLAGGRMNEQYFGPGTRLTVT.

This clonotype was seen only a few times. J is TRBJ1-3 and V is TRBV19, with TRBD1 matching over 9 bases. The CDR3 loop spans 13 amino acids. V dropped 7 bases and J dropped 11; count of bases not matched to a gene: 9. Per germline, CDR1 LNHDA and CDR2 SQIVND (reference sequence). In DNA, the CDR3 is TGTGCCAGTACTCCCGGACAGGGGAGCGCCATATATTTT. Residues: CASTPGQGSAIYF.